These 8 T cell receptor beta chains share one sample of origin, sequenced in a study of T cell repertoires in cytomegalovirus infection. Each CDR3 protein is one row after TCRdb ran MiXCR on the reads. The data hold 740,000 or so distinct CDR3 sequences, with 35% to 45% observed a single time. Source material: PBMCs. The receptors were sampled from a human donor in good health (CMV status not recorded). Some clones in this sample may be carry-over from other donors' samples.

Ten or more counts support this clonotype. The genes are TRBV7-8 and TRBJ2-7; D remains ambiguous. Germline loops: CDR1 SGHVS, CDR2 FQNEAQ. Between the trimmed V and J ends, which lost 2 bases and 0 bases, there was a span of 5 bases. The CDR3 has 13 amino acids. CDR3 protein: CASSLFPSYEQYF. The CDR3 nucleotides are TGTGCCAGCAGCTTATTCCCCTCCTACGAGCAGTACTTC.

In this sample, this clonotype turned up many times. The gene calls are TRBV7-9 and TRBJ1-5; no clear D gene. The CDR3 is 13 amino acids. From germline, CDR1 is SEHNR and CDR2 FQNEAQ (reference sequence). Trimming stripped 0 bases from V and 6 bases from J, with 6 bases between. The CDR3 nucleotides read TGTGCCAGCAGCTTAGCGGGAAGTCAGCCCCAGCATTTT. Translation: CASSLAGSQPQHF. Variable domain in full (rest from reference TRBV7-9 and TRBJ1-5): DTGVSQNPRHKITKRGQNVTFRCDPISEHNRLYWYRQTLGQGPEFLTYFQNEAQLEKSRLLSDRFSAERPKGSFSTLEIQRTEQGDSAMYLCASSLAGSQPQHFGDGTRLSIL.

The rearrangement links TRBV7-9 to TRBJ1-4; D not resolved. The V end lost 3 bases, the J end lost 3 bases, and 14 bases lay between the germline ends. The CDR3 is made up of 16 amino acids. Germline V CDR1 and CDR2: SEHNR, FQNEAQ (reference sequence). This CDR3 reads CASSFPQGRSNEKLFF. The CDR3 DNA is TGTGCCAGCAGCTTCCCCCAAGGGCGGTCTAATGAAAAACTGTTTTTT. Drawing the rest from reference TRBV7-9 and TRBJ1-4, the complete variable domain is DTGVSQNPRHKITKRGQNVTFRCDPISEHNRLYWYRQTLGQGPEFLTYFQNEAQLEKSRLLSDRFSAERPKGSFSTLEIQRTEQGDSAMYLCASSFPQGRSNEKLFFGSGTQLSVL.

Of note for this clonotype: A much more abundant neighbour one base away suggests this may be a read error. The rearrangement joins TRBV19 to TRBJ1-2; D is unclear. The CDR3 loop spans 14 amino acids. Germline assignment: CDR1 LNHDA and CDR2 SQIVND (reference sequence). The CDR3 nucleotides read TGTGCCTGTAGTATGGTTTGGAGGGCTGAGGGCTACACCTTC. Translating it yields CACSMVWRAEGYTF.

This clonotype was detected once. This CDR3 fails to terminate in the conserved phenylalanine or tryptophan, so it likely reflects a read error. The gene calls are TRBV28 and TRBJ2-7, with 10 bases aligning to TRBD2. Germline CDR1 and CDR2: MDHEN and SYDVKM. This CDR3 is 15 amino acids long. V was clipped by 7 bases and J by 6 bases; unmatched bases: 12. This CDR3 is CASTGGLAGASEQYY. CDR3 coding DNA: TGTGCCAGCACAGGAGGGCTAGCGGGAGCTTCCGAGCAGTACTAC.

This chain joins TRBV20-1 and TRBJ2-7; unclear D gene. This CDR3 has 13 amino acids. V lost 3 bases, J lost 0 bases, and 9 bases lay in between. CDR1 is DFQATT and CDR2 is SNEGSKA in the germline V gene (reference sequence). The CDR3 sequence: CSASGYNSYEQYF. The CDR3, as DNA: TGCAGTGCTAGTGGGTATAACTCCTACGAGCAGTACTTC.

This clonotype was counted only a few times. This chain links TRBV6-1 with TRBJ2-1, with 9 bases that match TRBD1. The CDR3 has 16 residues. J lost 9 bases, V lost 4 bases, and 13 bases had no gene match. The germline V gene encodes CDR1 MNHNS and CDR2 SASEGT. CDR3 sequence reads: CASSAAGTGFLFEQFF. The CDR3 region has the DNA TGTGCCAGCAGTGCTGCCGGGACAGGGTTTTTGTTTGAGCAGTTCTTC.

This clonotype appeared a single time. With a much larger clone just one base away, this may be a read error. J is TRBJ1-1 and V is TRBV7-2; tentative D call: TRBD1 (5 bases). CDR1 is SGHTA and CDR2 is FQGNSA in the germline V gene. The CDR3 covers 16 residues. V dropped 5 bases and J dropped 3 bases, with 19 bases sitting between them. CDR3 region: CASSSRGTVYHTEAFF. The CDR3 DNA sequence: TGTGCCAGCAGCAGCCGGGGCACAGTCTATCACACTGAAGCTTTCTTT.